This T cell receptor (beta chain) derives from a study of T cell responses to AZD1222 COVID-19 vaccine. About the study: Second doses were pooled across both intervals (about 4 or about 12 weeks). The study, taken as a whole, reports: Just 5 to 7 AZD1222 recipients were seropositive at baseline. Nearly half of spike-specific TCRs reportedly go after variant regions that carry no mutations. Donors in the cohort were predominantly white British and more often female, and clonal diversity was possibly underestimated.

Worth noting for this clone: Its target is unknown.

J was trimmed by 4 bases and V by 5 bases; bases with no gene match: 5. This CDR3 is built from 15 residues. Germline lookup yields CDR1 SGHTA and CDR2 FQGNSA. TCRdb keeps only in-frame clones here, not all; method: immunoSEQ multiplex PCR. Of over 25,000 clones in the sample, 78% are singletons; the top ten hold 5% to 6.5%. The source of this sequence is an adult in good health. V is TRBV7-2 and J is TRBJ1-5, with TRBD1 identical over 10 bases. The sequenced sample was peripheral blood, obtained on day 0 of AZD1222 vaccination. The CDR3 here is CASSDDRGLNQPQHF. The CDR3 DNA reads TGTGCCAGCAGCGACGACAGGGGGCTTAATCAGCCCCAGCATTTT. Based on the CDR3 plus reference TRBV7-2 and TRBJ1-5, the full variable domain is GAGVSQSPSNKVTEKGKDVELRCDPISGHTALYWYRQSLGQGLEFLIYFQGNSAPDKSGLPSDRFSAERTGGSVSTLTIQRTQQEDSAVYLCASSDDRGLNQPQHFGDGTRLSIL.